These T cell receptor beta chains were read from a single sample in a study of T cell therapy after organ transplantation. No antigen has been assigned to these receptors. Repertoires were generated with immunoSEQ multiplex PCR, while TCRdb's copy carries only in-frame clones and drops some. The sample comprises 40,000 to 60,000 clones, about 94% of which are singletons, and about 2.9% rests with the top ten. The sample here was CD8+ T cells from blood, taken before autologous CMV-specific T cell therapy. These receptors all stem from a human patient who had received a solid organ transplant and had CMV disease. CDR3s include the opening cysteine and the closing phenylalanine or tryptophan. The D gene is left open where the match is weak. The listing skips clone size in some rows; elsewhere it reads once, few, many or a size class.

>TRBJ2-1|NA|TRBV10-3|NA
TGTGCCATCAGTGAGTTGGCGGGTAAATTGGGGAATGAGCAGTTCTTC
CAISELAGKLGNEQFF
>TRBJ1-6|NA|TRBV5-8|NA
TGTGCCAGCAGCTTTCCGGGACACGAAGTTGATTCACCCCTCCACTTT
CASSFPGHEVDSPLHF
>TRBJ1-3|TRBD1|TRBV4-2|NA
TGTGCCAGCAGCCCTCGACGACAGGGATTCGACACCATATATTTT
CASSPRRQGFDTIYF
>TRBJ1-5|NA|TRBV19|NA
TGTGCCAGTAGTCCGATCCAGGGCCTCAATCAGCCCCAGCATTTT
CASSPIQGLNQPQHF
>TRBJ2-4|TRBD1|TRBV18|NA
TGTGCCAGCTCACCCAGGGACAGCTTAGCCAAAAACATTCAGTACTTC
CASSPRDSLAKNIQYF
>TRBJ2-3|TRBD2|TRBV23-1|NA
TGCGCCACTCAGGAGACTAGCGGGGGAAGCACAGATACGCAGTATTTT
CATQETSGGSTDTQYF
>TRBJ1-2|TRBD1|TRBV14|NA
TGTGCCAGCAGCGAGGGACAGGGGTATGGCTACACCTTC
CASSEGQGYGYTF
>TRBJ2-1|TRBD2|TRBV13|NA
TGTGCCAGCAGCTTGGGACTAGTCCTCCATGAGCAGTTCTTC
CASSLGLVLHEQFF
>TRBJ2-3|NA|TRBV7-6|NA
TGTGCCAGCAGCCCCCGCACAGATACGCAGTATTTT
CASSPRTDTQYF
>TRBJ1-1|NA|TRBV13|once
TGTGCCAGCAGCTTAGAGGCAGCGAACACTGAAGCTTTCTTT
CASSLEAANTEAFF
>TRBJ1-2|NA|TRBV4-1|NA
TGCGCCAGCAGCCAAAACCAAGGGGACGGCTATGGCTACACCTTC
CASSQNQGDGYGYTF
>TRBJ2-2|TRBD2|TRBV9|once
TGTGCCAGCAGCCCCCGGGAGGGGGAGGGGAGGATCGGGGAGCTGTTTTTT
CASSPREGEGRIGELFF
>TRBJ2-6|TRBD1|TRBV6-5|NA
TGTGCCAGCAGTTACCCGGGGGACAGGGGGGCCAACGTCCTGACTTTC
CASSYPGDRGANVLTF
>TRBJ1-5|TRBD1|TRBV5-4|NA
TGTGCCAGCAGCTTGGGGACAGGGGAAGGTCAGCCCCAGCATTTT
CASSLGTGEGQPQHF
>TRBJ1-1|NA|TRBV6-5|few
TGTGCCAGCAGTTACTCGTTTCTCGGGGGAGAAGCTTTCTTT
CASSYSFLGGEAFF
>TRBJ2-7|NA|TRBV13|NA
TGTGCCAGCAGCTTAGGCCAGCAGGGGCTGCGCGAGCAGTACTTC
CASSLGQQGLREQYF